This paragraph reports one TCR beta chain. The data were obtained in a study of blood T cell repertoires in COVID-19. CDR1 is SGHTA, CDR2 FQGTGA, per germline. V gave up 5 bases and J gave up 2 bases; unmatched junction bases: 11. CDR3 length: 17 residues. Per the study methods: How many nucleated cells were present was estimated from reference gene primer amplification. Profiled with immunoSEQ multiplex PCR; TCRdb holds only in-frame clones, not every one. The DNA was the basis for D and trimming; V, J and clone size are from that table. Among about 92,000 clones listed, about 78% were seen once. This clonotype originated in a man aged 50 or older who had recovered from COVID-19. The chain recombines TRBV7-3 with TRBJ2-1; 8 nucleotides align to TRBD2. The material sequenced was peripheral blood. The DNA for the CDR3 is TGTGCCAGCAGCGCGAGCGGAGCGGGAGTAGCCTACAATGAGCAGTTCTTC. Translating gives CASSASGAGVAYNEQFF.